This T cell receptor (beta chain) stems from a study of early T cells in non-severe SARS-CoV-2 infection. Study information: Sequencing targeted bulk RNA from unsorted whole blood, leaving chains unpaired.

Regarding the study as a whole: Clonotype matching in VDJdb favored anti-spike CD8 responses and did not capture private and CD4 specificities.

Only a few counts were recorded for this clonotype. Its antigen is currently unknown. Researchers tagged individual cDNA molecules with unique molecular identifiers. From the 5' RACE reads, TCRdb called clonotypes with MiXCR, one entry per CDR3 protein. The table lists tens of thousands of distinct CDR3 sequences, more than 10% of them singletons, with 4.4% in the top ten. The CDR3 length is 14 residues. The germline gives CDR1 LNHDA, CDR2 SQIVND (reference sequence). V was cut by 6 bases and J by 1 base, with 10 bases left in between. This chain connects TRBV19 to TRBJ2-4; D may be TRBD2 (5 bases). This sample comprised whole blood, obtained at baseline. This receptor was identified in an adult who was a healthcare worker with PCR-confirmed SARS-CoV-2 infection or an uninfected control (not recorded which). The CDR3 DNA follows: TGTGCCAGTAGAGGAAGGGAGGCCAAAAACATTCAGTACTTC. It codes for CASRGREAKNIQYF.